What follows are 3 T cell receptor beta chains derived from one specimen sequenced in a study of Ad26.COV2.S vaccination and SARS-CoV-2 variants. The treatment here: around 19 received Ad26.COV2.S at low or high dose, single or two shots; roughly five received placebo; per-sample allocation not given. Sampling was done on day 63 after the first vaccine or placebo injection. Assay used: immunoSEQ multiplex PCR; TCRdb lists only in-frame clones, some missing. The data hold about 350,000 clones, with roughly 90% observed a single time. The source material was peripheral blood, sampled in a trial of Ad26.COV2.S vaccine versus placebo. Source of these receptors: a person between 18 and 60 years old who received the Ad26.COV2.S COVID-19 vaccine or a placebo.

This clone is a singleton in its sample. The chain has TRBV7-8 and TRBJ2-2, with unresolved D. The CDR3 contains 14 residues. With 1 base removed from V and 4 bases from J, the gap between germline ends came to 7 bases. Per germline, CDR1 SGHVS and CDR2 FQNEAQ. The CDR3 protein is CASSLDSFTGELFF. The DNA of the CDR3 is TGTGCCAGCAGCTTAGACAGCTTCACCGGGGAGCTGTTTTTT.

The chain is built from TRBV18 and TRBJ1-1; 10 positions match TRBD1. Germline V gene data show CDR1 as KGHSH and CDR2 as LQKENI. This CDR3 is built from 13 residues. V shed 5 bases, J shed 7 bases, and the junction held 4 bases outside the gene matches. This CDR3 is CASSSDRGLEAFF. The CDR3 bases are TGTGCCAGCTCATCCGACAGGGGGCTTGAAGCTTTCTTT.

The V call is TRBV2, the J call TRBJ1-5; TRBD1 might be the D (6 bases). The CDR3 is made up of 15 amino acids. Trimming left V 3 bases short and J 2 bases short, with 11 bases between. Germline V gene lookup returns CDR1 SNHLY and CDR2 FYNNEI. The CDR3 DNA follows: TGTGCCAGCAGTGAGCACAGGGACGGCAATCAGCCCCAGCATTTT. Its translation: CASSEHRDGNQPQHF. The complete variable domain, with remaining parts taken from reference TRBV2 and TRBJ1-5, reads EPEVTQTPSHQVTQMGQEVILRCVPISNHLYFYWYRQILGQKVEFLVSFYNNEISEKSEIFDDQFSVERPDGSNFTLKIRSTKLEDSAMYFCASSEHRDGNQPQHFGDGTRLSIL.